This TCR beta chain was sequenced during a study of sequential checkpoint blockade in melanoma. Study as a whole: Each arm's sequence ended with maintenance nivolumab.

Germline V lookup: CDR1 SEHNR, CDR2 FQNEAQ (reference sequence). The J segment lost 2 bases and the V segment lost 4 bases, leaving 17 bases of the junction unmatched. CDR3 length: 19 residues. As for treatment: randomized to nivolumab then ipilimumab (arm A) or the reverse (arm B). DNA-damaging chemotherapy had not been given to any patient beforehand. From thawed PBMCs, live CD3+CD8+ cells negative for CD19 and CD56 were sorted. Only in-frame clones appear in the TCRdb table, and some are missing; sequencing was by immunoSEQ multiplex PCR. The data hold 25,000 to 35,000 clones, with roughly 91% observed a single time.

Sequencing used CD8+ T cells sorted from blood (inferred from file names), obtained from a patient given nivolumab and ipilimumab in sequence. The chain combines TRBV7-9 with TRBJ2-7; 10 positions match TRBD2. The receptor was isolated from a human donor with melanoma. The CDR3 DNA follows: TGTGCCAGCAGCTATACTATAGCGGGAGGTTTAATTACCCCCTACGAGCAGTACTTC. Translating it yields CASSYTIAGGLITPYEQYF.